The clone carrying this T cell receptor (beta chain) was seen a handful of times. Its antigen is currently unknown. The sample comes from a study of post-analysis software for immune sequencing data. Overall study results and limits: A few TRBV segments, TRBV5-6, TRBV5-1 and TRBV20-1 among them, were found more frequent in patients than controls. Multiple sclerosis was associated with a significant reduction in normalized Chao1 diversity relative to controls.

CDR1 and CDR2 from the germline V gene are SGHRS and YFSETQ. V was trimmed by 2 bases and J by 0 bases, leaving 8 bases between them. The length of the CDR3 is 14 residues. Unique molecular identifiers were carried by the TCR beta cDNA libraries. TCRdb analysed the PCR reads with MiXCR anew, one entry per CDR3 protein. This table holds hundreds of thousands of distinct CDR3 sequences, roughly 27% found once. The rearrangement links TRBV5-1 to TRBJ1-1; no definite D call. This TCR was sampled from a girl aged 10 to 17 with multiple sclerosis. Material for sequencing was blood. The CDR3 sequence is CASSLSGMNTEAFF. CDR3 sequence (DNA): TGCGCCAGCAGCTTAAGTGGGATGAACACTGAAGCTTTCTTT. Combining the CDR3 with reference TRBV5-1 and TRBJ1-1 gives the whole variable domain KAGVTQTPRYLIKTRGQQVTLSCSPISGHRSVSWYQQTPGQGLQFLFEYFSETQRNKGNFPGRFSGRQFSNSRSEMNVSTLELGDSALYLCASSLSGMNTEAFFGQGTRLTVV.